This T cell receptor (beta chain) was sequenced in a study of siplizumab effects on memory and regulatory T cells. Study results and limitations: Proliferating siplizumab-cultured Tregs lacked confirmed suppressive function. No naive or memory phenotype could be assigned to roughly 80-95% of proliferating clones. Siplizumab produced a significant reduction in alloreactive sequences that were traceable to unstimulated CD4+ memory cells. Researchers could map only a minor fraction of alloreactive clones to unstimulated subsets.

TCRdb keeps only in-frame clones here, not all; method: immunoSEQ multiplex PCR. This table has some 100,000 clones, about 94% appearing once. Details on this clone: Its antigen is unidentified.

V was shortened by 5 bases and J by 7 bases, with 11 bases between the two germline ends. The germline gives CDR1 MNHEY, CDR2 SVGAGI. This CDR3 comprises 12 residues. The chain employs TRBV6-5 and TRBJ1-2, with D unresolved. The receptor comes from a human donor in good health. Sequencing was carried out using non-Treg CD4+ T cells sorted from blood. The CDR3: CASSGVASGYTF. CDR3 in DNA: TGTGCCAGCAGTGGGGTCGCTAGTGGCTACACCTTC.